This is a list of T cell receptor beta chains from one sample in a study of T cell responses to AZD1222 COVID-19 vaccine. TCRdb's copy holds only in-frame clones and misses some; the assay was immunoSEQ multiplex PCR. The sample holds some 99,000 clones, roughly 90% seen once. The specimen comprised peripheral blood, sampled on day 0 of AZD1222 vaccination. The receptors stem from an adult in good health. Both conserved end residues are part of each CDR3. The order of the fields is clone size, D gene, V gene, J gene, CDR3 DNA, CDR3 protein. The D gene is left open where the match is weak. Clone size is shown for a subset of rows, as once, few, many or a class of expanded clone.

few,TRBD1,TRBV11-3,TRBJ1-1,TGTGCCAGCAGCTCCGGGACAGCCCTATTTCAAAACACTGAAGCTTTCTTT,CASSSGTALFQNTEAFF
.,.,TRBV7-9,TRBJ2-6,TGTGCCAGCCGAAGCGAGTCTGGGGCCAACGTCCTGACTTTC,CASRSESGANVLTF
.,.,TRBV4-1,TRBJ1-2,TGCGCCAGCAGCCAAGCCTACGAGGATAACTATGGCTACACCTTC,CASSQAYEDNYGYTF
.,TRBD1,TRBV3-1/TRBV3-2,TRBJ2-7,TGTGCCAGCAGCCAAAGGACAGGGTCCCCCGAGCAGTACTTC,CASSQRTGSPEQYF
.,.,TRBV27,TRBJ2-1,TGTGCCAGCAGTCGCCGCCCGGGACTTAGCTCCTACAATGAGCAGTTCTTC,CASSRRPGLSSYNEQFF
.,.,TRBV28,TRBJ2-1,TGTGCCACCTCGAGAGCCGCCTACAATGAGCAGTTCTTC,CATSRAAYNEQFF
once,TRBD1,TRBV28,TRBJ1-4,TGTGCCAGCAGTCTCCTCGCCAGGGGGGAGAAACTGTTTTTT,CASSLLARGEKLFF
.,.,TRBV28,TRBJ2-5,TGTGCCAGCAGGGGGACAAGCCAAGAGACCCAGTACTTC,CASRGTSQETQYF
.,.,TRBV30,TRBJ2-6,TGTGCCTGGAGTGTACCAGACACTTCCCCTGGGGCCAACGTCCTGACTTTC,CAWSVPDTSPGANVLTF
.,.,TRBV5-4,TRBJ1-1,TGTGCCAGCAGCTACTTTGCCCAAAGGAACGGTCAATGGCAGAACACTGAAGCTTTCTTT,CASSYFAQRNGQWQNTEAFF
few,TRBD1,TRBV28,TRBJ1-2,TGTGCCAGCAGTCCGGACAGGGAACCTGTCTATGGCTACACCTTC,CASSPDREPVYGYTF
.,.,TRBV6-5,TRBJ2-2,TGTGCCAGCAGTTCCACAGGTGGAACCGGGGAGCTGTTTTTT,CASSSTGGTGELFF
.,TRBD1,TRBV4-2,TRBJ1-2,TGTGCCAGCAGCCAGGGACAGGGGGCGGCTGGCTACACCTTC,CASSQGQGAAGYTF
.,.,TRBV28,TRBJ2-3,TGTGCCAGCACGGAGGCAGGGAGCGGCCGTTTCACAGATACGCAGTATTTT,CASTEAGSGRFTDTQYF
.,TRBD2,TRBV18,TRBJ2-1,TGTGCCAGCTCACCACCTAGCGGGGGGCACAATGAGCAGTTCTTC,CASSPPSGGHNEQFF
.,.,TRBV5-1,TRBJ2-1,TGCGCCAGCAGCTTAAGATCCGTTCCTGAGCAGTTCTTC,CASSLRSVPEQFF
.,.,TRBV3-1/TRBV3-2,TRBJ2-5,TGTGCCAGCAGCCACGGGCGGGGACGCAGAGAGACCCAGTACTTC,CASSHGRGRRETQYF
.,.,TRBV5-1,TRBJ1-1,TGCGCCAGCAGCTTGACAGGGTCTAACACTGAAGCTTTCTTT,CASSLTGSNTEAFF
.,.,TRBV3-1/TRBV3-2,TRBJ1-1,TGTGCCAGCAGCCAAGATATCGACAACTTGGGGCTTACTGAAGCTTTCTTT,CASSQDIDNLGLTEAFF
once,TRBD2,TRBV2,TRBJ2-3,TGTGCCAGCAGATTTTCCACTAGCGGGGGGGATACGCAGTATTTT,CASRFSTSGGDTQYF
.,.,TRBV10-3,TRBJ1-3,TGTGCCATCAGCGGACGCAGCACCTCTGGAAACACCATATATTTT,CAISGRSTSGNTIYF
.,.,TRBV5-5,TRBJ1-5,TGTGCCAGCAGCCCGGGCATTCACAGGGTCAATCGGCCCCAGCATTTT,CASSPGIHRVNRPQHF
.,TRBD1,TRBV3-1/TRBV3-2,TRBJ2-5,TGTGCCAGCAGGGTATGGGACAGGGGAATGCGAGAGACCCAGTACTTC,CASRVWDRGMRETQYF
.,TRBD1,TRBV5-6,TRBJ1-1,TGTGCCAGCAGCTTGAAGTTGACAGGGGGTAGGAGCACTGAAGCTTTCTTT,CASSLKLTGGRSTEAFF
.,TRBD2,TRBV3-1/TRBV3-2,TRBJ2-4,TGTGCCAGCAGCCAAGATCTAGCGGCGGACATTCAGTACTTC,CASSQDLAADIQYF
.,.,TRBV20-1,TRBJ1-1,TGCAGTGGTTTGGGGAACACTGAAGCTTTCTTT,CSGLGNTEAFF
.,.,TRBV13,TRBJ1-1,TGTGCCAGCAGTATGGGAAACACTGAAGCTTTCTTT,CASSMGNTEAFF